The clone carrying this T cell receptor beta chain showed up just a few times. The data belong to a study of blood T cell repertoires in COVID-19. Per the original data handling: Cell counts per sample came from amplifying reference gene primers. TCRdb keeps only in-frame clones here, not all; method: immunoSEQ multiplex PCR. The V and J calls and the clone size are those of that table, but D and trimming were determined from the DNA. This table holds 150,000 to 160,000 clones, 78% found once. The CDR3 is 13 amino acids. V lost 4 bases to trimming and J lost 4 bases; unmatched junction nucleotides: 1. Looked up from germline, CDR1 is MNHEY and CDR2 is SVGAGI.

Material for sequencing was peripheral blood. This TCR was sampled from an elderly man with acute or convalescent COVID-19. V usage is TRBV6-5 and J usage is TRBJ1-1, with 9 nucleotides matching TRBD1. CDR3 loop: CASSLDRGTEAFF. CDR3 nucleotide sequence: TGTGCCAGCAGTTTGGACAGGGGCACTGAAGCTTTCTTT.